This passage covers 12 T cell receptor beta chains from one sample sequenced in a study of cytomegalovirus exposure and HLA in healthy donors. The PCR was carried out with 60 Vbeta primers and 13 Jbeta primers. Here immunoSEQ multiplex PCR was the method, and the copy in TCRdb shows in-frame clones only, minus some. The profile covers some 150,000 clones, with 75% to 90% appearing a single time and over 1.5% taken by the ten largest. Source material: PBMCs. Every receptor here comes from a woman between 18 and 29 years old in good health and CMV-seronegative.

The V gene is TRBV29-1, the J gene TRBJ2-6; D is possibly TRBD1 (5 bases). The CDR3 has 16 amino acids. Trimming cost V 4 bases and J 0 bases, with 13 bases left between them. Germline CDR1 is SQVTM and CDR2 is ANQGSEA. CDR3: CSVGKIDSSGANVLTF. The DNA of the CDR3 is TGCAGCGTTGGAAAAATTGACAGCTCTGGGGCCAACGTCCTGACTTTC.

The chain combines TRBV5-6 with TRBJ1-2; 9 nucleotides align to TRBD1. This CDR3 region has 13 residues. V gave up 5 bases and J gave up 7 bases; unmatched junction bases: 6. Germline CDR1 SGHDT, CDR2 YYEEEE. Written as DNA, the CDR3 is TGTGCCAGCAGGTCACAGGGGGCGCTTGGCTACACCTTC. It specifies CASRSQGALGYTF.

This chain connects TRBV6-1 to TRBJ2-1; 8 bases fit TRBD1. V lost 2 bases, J lost 3 bases, and 6 bases stayed unmatched. The CDR3 is 16 residues long. The germline CDR1 and CDR2 sequences are MNHNS and SASEGT. The CDR3 sequence is CASSERTGTLYNEQFF. The CDR3 DNA reads TGTGCCAGCAGTGAAAGGACAGGGACCCTCTACAATGAGCAGTTCTTC.

Concerning this clone itself: Other DNA sequences of this sample code for an identical CDR3. CDR3: CASSLSIRGSYEQYF. The CDR3 DNA reads as TGTGCCAGCAGTTTATCGATAAGAGGGAGCTACGAGCAGTACTTC. This sequence joins TRBV27 and TRBJ2-7; D is perhaps TRBD2 (5 bases). V was trimmed by 0 bases and J by 3 bases, leaving 12 bases between them. The CDR3 extends over 15 amino acids. The germline V gene encodes CDR1 MNHEY and CDR2 SMNVEV (reference sequence).

V and J are TRBV10-1 and TRBJ2-3, with D tentatively TRBD2 (6 bases). Germline assignment: CDR1 WNHNN and CDR2 SYGVQD (reference sequence). V was shortened by 5 bases and J by 4 bases, with 13 bases between the two germline ends. The CDR3 runs to 14 residues. CDR3 nucleotides: TGCGCCAGCAGTCCAATCACTAGCTCAGATACGCAGTATTTT. Translated: CASSPITSSDTQYF.

The chain is built from TRBV9 and TRBJ2-7, with 10 bases identical to TRBD1. The CDR3 runs 14 residues. Germline CDR1 SGDLS, CDR2 YYNGEE. J lost 6 bases, V lost 4 bases, and 7 bases had no gene match. CDR3 DNA: TGTGCCAGCAGCTCCAGACAGGGGGCGGGCGAGCAGTACTTC. The encoded protein is CASSSRQGAGEQYF.

This chain connects TRBV14 to TRBJ1-4; 9 bases line up with TRBD1. There are 17 residues in the CDR3. The trim removed 4 bases at V and 8 bases at J, leaving 14 bases unmatched. From germline, CDR1 is SGHDN and CDR2 FVKESK. The CDR3 sequence is CASSRGQGSFEKEKLFF. The DNA of the CDR3 is TGTGCCAGCAGCCGGGGACAGGGAAGTTTTGAAAAGGAAAAACTGTTTTTT.

For the CDR3, the DNA is TGCGCCAGCAGCCCCGGGGGGCCGGGATACAATGAGCAGTTCTTC. It is translated as CASSPGGPGYNEQFF. The chain has TRBV5-1 and TRBJ2-1, with D possibly TRBD2 on 7 matching bases. The CDR3 runs to 15 residues. Trimming cost V 4 bases and J 4 bases, with 15 bases left between them. From germline, CDR1 is SGHRS and CDR2 YFSETQ.

The gene calls are TRBV7-6 and TRBJ2-3; possible D gene TRBD1, 7 bases. Germline values: CDR1 SGHVS, CDR2 FNYEAQ. The CDR3 extends over 16 amino acids. Deletions cut 3 bases from V and 1 base from J, with 14 bases between. This CDR3 is CASSFAGGSRTDTQYF. Written as DNA, the CDR3 is TGTGCCAGCAGCTTCGCAGGGGGGAGCCGCACAGATACGCAGTATTTT.

The chain couples TRBV15 to TRBJ2-4; D is uncertain. The CDR3 sequence is 15 residues long. V gave up 3 bases and J gave up 1 base, with 10 bases separating them. Germline V gene lookup returns CDR1 LNHNV and CDR2 YYDKDF (reference sequence). As DNA, the CDR3 is TGTGCCACCAGCAGTTTCAAGGAGGCCAAAAACATTCAGTACTTC. Amino acid sequence: CATSSFKEAKNIQYF.

The J gene is TRBJ1-1, the V gene TRBV5-1, with D maybe TRBD1 (5 bases). Germline CDR1 reads SGHRS; CDR2 reads YFSETQ. CDR3 size: 21 residues. V was shortened by 1 base and J by 7 bases, with 35 bases between the two germline ends. This CDR3 reads CASSLLSPQLYRNTFESEAFF. CDR3 DNA: TGCGCCAGCAGCTTGTTGTCCCCGCAATTGTACAGGAATACATTTGAAAGTGAAGCTTTCTTT. Drawing the rest from reference TRBV5-1 and TRBJ1-1, the complete variable domain is KAGVTQTPRYLIKTRGQQVTLSCSPISGHRSVSWYQQTPGQGLQFLFEYFSETQRNKGNFPGRFSGRQFSNSRSEMNVSTLELGDSALYLCASSLLSPQLYRNTFESEAFFGQGTRLTVV.

This clone was observed a few times. The gene calls are TRBV7-9 and TRBJ2-6, with a tentative D call TRBD2 (6 bases). V shed 5 bases and J shed 13 bases, with 9 bases lying between them. The CDR3 spans 11 residues. Germline V gene data show CDR1 as SEHNR and CDR2 as FQNEAQ (reference sequence). The CDR3 DNA sequence: TGTGCCAGCAGCCCTGGGGGGGTCCTGACTTTC. This encodes CASSPGGVLTF. The variable domain in full, with the rest retrieved from reference TRBV7-9 and TRBJ2-6, is DTGVSQNPRHKITKRGQNVTFRCDPISEHNRLYWYRQTLGQGPEFLTYFQNEAQLEKSRLLSDRFSAERPKGSFSTLEIQRTEQGDSAMYLCASSPGGVLTFGAGSRLTVL.